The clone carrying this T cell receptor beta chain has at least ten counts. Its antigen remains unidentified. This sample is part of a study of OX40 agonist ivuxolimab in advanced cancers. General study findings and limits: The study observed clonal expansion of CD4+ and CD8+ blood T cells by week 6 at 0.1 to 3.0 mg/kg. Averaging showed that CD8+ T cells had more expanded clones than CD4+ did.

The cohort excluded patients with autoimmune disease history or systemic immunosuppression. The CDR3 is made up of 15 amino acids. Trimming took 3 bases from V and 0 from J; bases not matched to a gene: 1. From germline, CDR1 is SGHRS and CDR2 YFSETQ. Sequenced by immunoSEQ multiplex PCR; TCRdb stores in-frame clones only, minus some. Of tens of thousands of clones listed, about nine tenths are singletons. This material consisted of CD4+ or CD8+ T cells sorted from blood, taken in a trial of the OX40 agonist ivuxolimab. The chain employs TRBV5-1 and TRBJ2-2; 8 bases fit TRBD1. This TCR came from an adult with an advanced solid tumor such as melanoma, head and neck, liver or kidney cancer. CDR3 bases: TGCGCCAGCAGCTCGGACAGGGCGAACACCGGGGAGCTGTTTTTT. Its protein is CASSSDRANTGELFF.